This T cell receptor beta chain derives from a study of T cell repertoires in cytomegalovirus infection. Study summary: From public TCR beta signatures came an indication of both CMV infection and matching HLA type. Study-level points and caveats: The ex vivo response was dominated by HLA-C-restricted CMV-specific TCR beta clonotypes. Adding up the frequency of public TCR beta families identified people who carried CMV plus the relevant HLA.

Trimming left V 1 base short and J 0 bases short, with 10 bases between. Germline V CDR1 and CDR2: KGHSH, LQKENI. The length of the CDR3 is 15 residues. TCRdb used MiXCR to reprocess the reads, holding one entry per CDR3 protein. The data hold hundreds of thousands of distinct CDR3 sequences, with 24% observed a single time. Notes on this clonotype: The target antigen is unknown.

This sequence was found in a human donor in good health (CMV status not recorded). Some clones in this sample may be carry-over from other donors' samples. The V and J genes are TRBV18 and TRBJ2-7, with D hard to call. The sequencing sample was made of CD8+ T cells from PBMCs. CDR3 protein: CASSPQDKVSYEQYF. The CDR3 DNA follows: TGTGCCAGCTCACCACAGGATAAGGTCTCCTACGAGCAGTACTTC. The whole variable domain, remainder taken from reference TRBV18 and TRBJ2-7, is NAGVMQNPRHLVRRRGQEARLRCSPMKGHSHVYWYRQLPEEGLKFMVYLQKENIIDESGMPKERFSAEFPKEGPSILRIQQVVRGDSAAYFCASSPQDKVSYEQYFGPGTRLTVT.